The 29 T cell receptor beta chains below were found in one sample sequenced in a study of CD8 T cells in ankylosing spondylitis. TCRdb processed the 5' RACE reads anew with MiXCR; each CDR3 protein has one entry. This sample carries over 100,000 distinct CDR3 sequences, roughly 11% of them seen once, and the ten largest clones take roughly 4%. The sequencing sample was made of blood, either unsorted or a sorted T cell fraction (not recorded which). The receptor source for this set is a female donor with ankylosing spondylitis or in good health (not recorded which).

Many counts were recorded for this clonotype. V and J are TRBV7-8 and TRBJ2-2, with 8 bases fitting TRBD2. With 0 bases clipped from V and 11 bases from J, the junction kept 5 bases outside the gene matches. CDR1 and CDR2 (germline): SGHVS, FQNEAQ. The CDR3 length is 14 residues. CDR3 DNA: TGTGCCAGCAGCTTAGCGCGCGCGGGGGGCGAGCTGTTTTTT. Its protein product is CASSLARAGGELFF.

This clonotype occurred many times. V is TRBV20-1 and J is TRBJ2-6; possible D gene TRBD2, 5 bases. With 1 base removed from V and 2 bases from J, the gap between germline ends came to 12 bases. The length of the CDR3 is 16 residues. CDR1 DFQATT and CDR2 SNEGSKA come from the germline V gene (reference sequence). The CDR3 DNA follows: TGCAGTGCTAGAGGTTTTGGGGAGCCTGGGGCCAACGTCCTGACTTTC. It translates to CSARGFGEPGANVLTF.

This clonotype has at least ten counts. This chain joins TRBV5-1 and TRBJ1-1; D gene uncertain. Per the germline V gene, CDR1 is SGHRS and CDR2 is YFSETQ. This CDR3 has 14 amino acids. V was shortened by 4 bases and J by 1 base, with 11 bases between the two germline ends. The CDR3 nucleotides are TGCGCCAGCAGCCCACGTGAATCGAACACTGAAGCTTTCTTT. Protein: CASSPRESNTEAFF. Based on the CDR3 plus reference TRBV5-1 and TRBJ1-1, the full variable domain is KAGVTQTPRYLIKTRGQQVTLSCSPISGHRSVSWYQQTPGQGLQFLFEYFSETQRNKGNFPGRFSGRQFSNSRSEMNVSTLELGDSALYLCASSPRESNTEAFFGQGTRLTVV.

This clonotype was counted only a few times. The chain joins TRBV7-9 to TRBJ1-1; 7 bases map to TRBD1. Germline loops: CDR1 SEHNR, CDR2 FQNEAQ (reference sequence). The J segment lost 8 bases and the V segment lost 1 base, leaving 10 bases of the junction unmatched. CDR3 length: 15 amino acids. CDR3 sequence reads: CASSLGVRGQPEAFF. In DNA, the CDR3 is TGTGCCAGCAGCTTAGGGGTTCGGGGACAGCCGGAAGCTTTCTTT.

In this sample, this clonotype turned up many times. The chain links TRBV5-1 to TRBJ2-7; perhaps TRBD2 as D (6 bases). V was trimmed by 0 bases and J by 3 bases, leaving 10 bases between them. Per the germline V gene, CDR1 is SGHRS and CDR2 is YFSETQ. This CDR3 is built from 14 residues. The DNA for the CDR3 is TGCGCCAGCAGCTTGGAACTAGCAGGCTACGAGCAGTACTTC. Amino acid sequence: CASSLELAGYEQYF.

This clonotype occurred many times. The CDR3 region has the DNA TGTGCCAGCAGCTTAGACGAGACAGGGGGCAATGATGAAAAACTGTTTTTT. This sequence encodes CASSLDETGGNDEKLFF. The chain links TRBV7-6 to TRBJ1-4, with 10 bases aligning to TRBD1. Germline V gene lookup returns CDR1 SGHVS and CDR2 FNYEAQ. Germline trimming cut 1 base from V and 6 bases from J; bases unmatched to any gene: 8. The CDR3 length is 17 residues.

This clonotype was seen ten or more times. V usage is TRBV29-1 and J usage is TRBJ2-3, with no clear D. V was cut by 2 bases and J by 4 bases, with 7 bases left in between. There are 12 residues in the CDR3. CDR1 and CDR2 (germline): SQVTM, ANQGSEA. The CDR3 loop is CSVERAADTQYF. In DNA form, the CDR3 reads TGCAGCGTTGAAAGGGCAGCAGATACGCAGTATTTT.

This clonotype has ten or more counts. The chain recombines TRBV5-1 with TRBJ2-1; 9 bases map to TRBD1. This CDR3 has 14 amino acids. V shed 7 bases and J 6 bases; nucleotides not matched to a gene: 8. Per germline, CDR1 SGHRS and CDR2 YFSETQ. Here the CDR3 DNA reads TGCGCCAGCCTATTCGGGACAGGGTCCAATGAGCAGTTCTTC. This gives the protein CASLFGTGSNEQFF.

This clonotype was seen repeatedly, ten times or more. The chain combines TRBV5-1 with TRBJ1-1; 8 bases map to TRBD1. The length of the CDR3 is 13 residues. Germline-derived CDR1 and CDR2 are SGHRS and YFSETQ. V lost 3 bases, J lost 8 bases, and 6 bases stayed unmatched. CDR3 sequence: CASSSGQGIEAFF. DNA for the CDR3: TGCGCCAGCAGCTCCGGACAGGGTATCGAAGCTTTCTTT. Together with reference TRBV5-1 and TRBJ1-1, the CDR3 gives the full variable domain: KAGVTQTPRYLIKTRGQQVTLSCSPISGHRSVSWYQQTPGQGLQFLFEYFSETQRNKGNFPGRFSGRQFSNSRSEMNVSTLELGDSALYLCASSSGQGIEAFFGQGTRLTVV.

The chain is built from TRBV12-3 or TRBV12-4 and TRBJ2-7, with 8 bases fitting TRBD2. CDR3 size: 14 residues. The V segment lost 5 bases and the J segment 5 bases; nucleotides outside the gene matches: 8. The CDR3 bases are TGTGCCAGCAGTCCAGGGACTAGTTTCCACGAGCAGTACTTC. It is translated as CASSPGTSFHEQYF.

The chain links TRBV5-1 to TRBJ2-5; 12 bases are a match to TRBD2. With 0 bases clipped from V and 2 bases from J, the junction kept 8 bases outside the gene matches. This CDR3 is 18 amino acids long. Germline CDR1 is SGHRS and CDR2 is YFSETQ. CDR3 sequence reads: CASSLAASGGAEQETQYF. The CDR3 region has the DNA TGCGCCAGCAGCTTGGCGGCTAGCGGGGGGGCCGAACAAGAGACCCAGTACTTC.

The J gene is TRBJ1-4, the V gene TRBV7-9, with D uncertain. V was trimmed by 5 bases and J by 5 bases, leaving 15 bases between them. The CDR3 is made up of 15 amino acids. From germline, CDR1 is SEHNR and CDR2 FQNEAQ (reference sequence). CDR3 residues: CASSQQRFFNEKLFF. CDR3 in DNA: TGTGCCAGCAGCCAACAGAGGTTCTTCAATGAAAAACTGTTTTTT.

Many counts were recorded for this clonotype. This chain joins TRBV29-1 and TRBJ1-1; D is undetermined. Trimming pared 6 bases from V and 6 bases from J, leaving 14 bases between. Germline V CDR1 and CDR2: SQVTM, ANQGSEA. The CDR3 spans 12 residues. As DNA, the CDR3 is TGCAGCGTCGCCCATGCGAGGGCTGAAGCTTTCTTT. This gives the protein CSVAHARAEAFF.

There are many counts of this clonotype. This chain links TRBV15 with TRBJ1-2; a weak D match, TRBD1 (5 bases). The germline gives CDR1 LNHNV, CDR2 YYDKDF (reference sequence). CDR3 length: 14 residues. Between the trimmed V and J ends, which lost 0 bases and 5 bases, there was a span of 10 bases. Written as DNA, the CDR3 is TGTGCCACCAGCAGAGATCCAAAGGGGTATGGCTACACCTTC. Protein sequence: CATSRDPKGYGYTF.

This clonotype showed up many times. The V call is TRBV10-3, the J call TRBJ2-7; TRBD2 matches 9 bases. Germline CDR1 ENHRY, CDR2 SYGVKD. CDR3 length: 14 residues. With V trimmed by 4 bases and J by 7 bases, 8 bases remained unmatched. The CDR3 region is CAISAASGVLEQYF. CDR3 coding DNA: TGTGCCATCAGTGCTGCTAGCGGGGTTCTGGAGCAGTACTTC.

This clonotype was seen repeatedly, ten times or more. The chain couples TRBV12-3 or TRBV12-4 to TRBJ2-5; 13 bases line up with TRBD2. With V trimmed by 6 bases and J by 7 bases, 11 bases remained unmatched. The CDR3 is 16 residues long. In DNA, the CDR3 is TGTGCCAGCAGCAGCCCCGGGACTAGCGGGAAGGGGACCCAGTACTTC. Encoded protein: CASSSPGTSGKGTQYF.

This clonotype showed up many times. DNA of the CDR3: TGTGCCAGCAGTTACTACAGGACCGCCGGGGAGCTGTTTTTT. Translated, it gives CASSYYRTAGELFF. The chain joins TRBV6-5 to TRBJ2-2, with D tentatively TRBD1 (5 bases). The germline V gene has CDR1 MNHEY and CDR2 SVGAGI. The germline V and J ends were trimmed by 1 base and 6 bases, with 9 bases remaining between them. This CDR3 region has 14 residues.

This clonotype was recorded many times. The chain joins TRBV20-1 to TRBJ1-1; D is perhaps TRBD1 (6 bases). Germline V lookup: CDR1 DFQATT, CDR2 SNEGSKA (reference sequence). The CDR3 length is 12 residues. Trimming removed 6 bases from V and 5 bases from J, with 13 bases in between. Here the CDR3 reads CSATDGQTEAFF. In DNA form, the CDR3 reads TGCAGTGCCACCGACGGACAGACTGAAGCTTTCTTT.

This clonotype was counted many times. The chain links TRBV20-1 to TRBJ2-1; the D is unclear. CDR3 length equals 10 residues. The germline CDR1 and CDR2 sequences are DFQATT and SNEGSKA (reference sequence). V lost 4 bases and J lost 9, with 7 bases in between. DNA for the CDR3: TGCAGTGCTAAGGGTAGTGAGCAGTTCTTC. Translated, it gives CSAKGSEQFF.

This clonotype was seen at least ten times. This sequence joins TRBV7-9 and TRBJ2-2; unclear D gene. V was clipped by 5 bases and J by 8 bases, with 12 bases between them. The CDR3 is made up of 13 amino acids. CDR1 and CDR2 from the germline V gene are SEHNR and FQNEAQ (reference sequence). The CDR3 protein is CASSPPGYGELFF. The CDR3 region has the DNA TGTGCCAGCAGCCCCCCCGGATATGGGGAGCTGTTTTTT.

Points on this clonotype: Being one base from a much bigger clone, this may be a read error. The chain uses TRBV4-2 and TRBJ1-1, with D unresolved. Germline V gene lookup returns CDR1 LGHNA and CDR2 YNFKEQ. The CDR3 totals 15 residues. DNA of the CDR3: TGTACCAGCAGCCAAGGAGGGAGGGTAGGGACTGAAGCTTTCTTT. Protein sequence: CTSSQGGRVGTEAFF.

This chain joins TRBV7-2 and TRBJ2-7, with 9 bases identical to TRBD1. Germline values: CDR1 SGHTA, CDR2 FQGNSA. Trimming took 2 bases from V and 2 from J; bases not matched to a gene: 7. The CDR3 totals 16 residues. The CDR3 here is CASSLRLWTGAYEQYF. CDR3 DNA sequence: TGTGCCAGCAGCTTACGTCTCTGGACAGGGGCCTACGAGCAGTACTTC. Combining the CDR3 with reference TRBV7-2 and TRBJ2-7 gives the whole variable domain GAGVSQSPSNKVTEKGKDVELRCDPISGHTALYWYRQSLGQGLEFLIYFQGNSAPDKSGLPSDRFSAERTGGSVSTLTIQRTQQEDSAVYLCASSLRLWTGAYEQYFGPGTRLTVT.

This clonotype was counted ten times or more. V usage is TRBV9 and J usage is TRBJ2-2, with 11 bases aligning to TRBD2. CDR1 is SGDLS and CDR2 is YYNGEE in the germline V gene. V trimming: 3 bases; J trimming: 7 bases; junction bases outside the gene matches: 5. The CDR3 covers 15 residues. The CDR3 DNA reads as TGTGCCAGCAGCGGTAGCGGGGGGGCGAACGGGGAGCTGTTTTTT. It encodes CASSGSGGANGELFF.

In its sample, this clonotype was seen many times. The V gene is TRBV5-1, the J gene TRBJ2-7; D not certain. The CDR3 consists of 13 residues. The ends were cut back, 0 bases at V and 3 bases at J, with 7 bases in the middle. Germline CDR1 and CDR2: SGHRS and YFSETQ. CDR3 in amino acids: CASSLVGGYEQYF. CDR3 nucleotides: TGCGCCAGCAGCTTGGTGGGCGGCTACGAGCAGTACTTC.

At least ten counts were recorded for this clonotype. The V call is TRBV12-3 or TRBV12-4, the J call TRBJ2-3; a weak D match, TRBD2 (6 bases). Trimming stripped 6 bases from V and 0 bases from J, with 13 bases between. The CDR3 is 15 amino acids. CDR3 region: CASSPRRGSTDTQYF. CDR3 DNA: TGTGCCAGCAGCCCGCGGCGGGGCAGCACAGATACGCAGTATTTT.

V gene TRBV20-1 combines with J gene TRBJ2-7; TRBD2 matches 8 bases. This CDR3 has 14 residues. Germline values: CDR1 DFQATT, CDR2 SNEGSKA (reference sequence). V lost 6 bases to trimming and J lost 3 bases; unmatched junction nucleotides: 10. CDR3 region: CSARKRESHYEQYF. CDR3 nucleotides: TGCAGTGCAAGGAAGCGGGAGAGCCACTACGAGCAGTACTTC.

This clonotype was seen repeatedly, ten times or more. The chain combines TRBV5-6 with TRBJ2-3; no reliable D call. CDR3 length: 13 residues. Germline-derived CDR1 and CDR2 are SGHDT and YYEEEE. V lost 4 bases to trimming and J lost 3 bases, with 9 bases between them. CDR3 coding DNA: TGTGCCAGCAGCCGCCAGAGGACAGATACGCAGTATTTT. Amino acid sequence: CASSRQRTDTQYF.

This clonotype was found many times. This chain connects TRBV20-1 to TRBJ2-7; D is unclear. The CDR3 consists of 14 residues. Trimming pared 0 bases from V and 1 base from J, leaving 10 bases between. The germline gives CDR1 DFQATT, CDR2 SNEGSKA (reference sequence). The CDR3 DNA reads as TGCAGTGCTAGAGATCTTGATTCTTCCTACGAGCAGTACTTC. Its protein product is CSARDLDSSYEQYF.

For this clonotype: A much larger clone differs from this one at a single base, so this may be a read error. This chain links TRBV11-3 with TRBJ2-5, with unresolved D. The CDR3 length is 13 residues. CDR1 is SGHNT and CDR2 is YENEEA in the germline V gene. DNA of the CDR3: TGTGCCAGCAGCTTACAGTTCCAAGAGACCCGGTACTTC. Amino acid sequence: CASSLQFQETRYF.